This T cell receptor beta chain was retrieved from a study of CXCR3-negative and CXCR3-positive naive CD8 T cells. Overall study results and limits: Unlike memory cells, which differed, naive CXCR3-negative and CXCR3-positive cells had similar TRBV-TRBJ usage. With surface CD5 comparable between naive subsets, TCR strength was estimated using properties derived from the TRB CDR3. Fresh PBMCs went into most assays, and CXCR3 expression partly declined after cryopreservation. CXCR3-positive naive cells had TRB CDR3s that were more hydrophobic than CXCR3-negative naive cells had.

With respect to this clonotype: Its target is unknown.

UMI-labeled 5' RACE TRB cDNA libraries were prepared from the cells. TCRdb reprocessed the 5' RACE reads; each CDR3 protein has one entry and no DNA is given. The record lists roughly 110,000 distinct CDR3 sequences, of which the ten most abundant hold 0.38%. The sequence derives from a human donor in good health. Some clones in this sample may be carry-over from other donors' samples. Sequencing used naive CXCR3+ CD8+ T cells from blood. The subset denotes: CD45RO-CCR7+CD27+CD95- naive CD8+ T cells expressing CXCR3 (TNR3+).

CDR3 sequence: CASSQDPAGGPSNEQFF. The rearrangement links TRBV4-2 to TRBJ2-1; TCRdb's assignment of TRBD2 cannot be checked, as there is no DNA. CDR1 is LGHNA, CDR2 YNFKEQ, per germline. The CDR3 sequence is 17 residues long.